This record concerns one TCR beta chain sequence. Its antigen remains unknown. The PCR used 60 Vbeta and 13 Jbeta primers. Clones were sequenced by immunoSEQ multiplex PCR, and TCRdb holds only the in-frame ones, with some missing. Of about 120,000 clones in the sample, 81% were seen once. CDR3 length: 16 residues. Losses at the gene ends were 4 bases for V and 6 bases for J; bases not matched to a gene: 8. Germline CDR1 is SGHRS and CDR2 is YFSETQ. The sample belongs to a study of cytomegalovirus exposure and HLA in healthy donors. Findings of the study overall: With DRB1 most and HLA-C fewest, TCR association rates differed between HLA loci in a later analysis. Certain sequence variants were highly shared and formed a cluster, and this cluster was likely a sequencing artifact.

Sequencing was performed on PBMCs. The receptor was isolated from a woman aged 25 to 45 in good health and CMV-seronegative. This sequence joins TRBV5-1 and TRBJ2-3, with 13 bases lining up with TRBD2. CDR3 DNA: TGCGCCAGCAGCGGACTAGCGGGAGCCCTCGGGGATACGCAGTATTTT. Residues: CASSGLAGALGDTQYF.